These T cell receptor beta chains were read from a single sample in a study of early T cells in non-severe SARS-CoV-2 infection. MiXCR, applied by TCRdb to the 5' RACE reads, yields one record per CDR3 protein. This table holds roughly 28,000 distinct CDR3 sequences, more than 4% found once. Material for sequencing was whole blood. Every receptor here comes from an adult who was a healthcare worker with PCR-confirmed SARS-CoV-2 infection or an uninfected control (not recorded which). Each CDR3 is given with its conserved first and last residue. D genes are given only for firm matches. The size entry is marked missing in some rows and otherwise reads once, few, many or a size class.

>TRBJ2-1|TRBV7-9|NA|NA
CASSSSNNEQFF
TGTGCCAGCAGCTCGTCTAACAATGAGCAGTTCTTC
>TRBJ1-1|TRBV19|many|NA
CASSILNTEAFF
TGTGCCAGTAGTATCTTGAACACTGAAGCTTTCTTT
>TRBJ2-1|TRBV28|many|TRBD1
CASSDPTGDEQFF
TGTGCCAGCAGTGACCCGACAGGGGACGAGCAGTTCTTC
>TRBJ1-1|TRBV10-3|many|TRBD1
CAIRAGQGVNTEAFF
TGTGCCATCAGGGCTGGACAGGGCGTAAACACTGAAGCTTTCTTT
>TRBJ1-2|TRBV19|NA|NA
CASSIDSGLRGYTF
TGTGCCAGTAGTATAGATTCAGGGCTGCGGGGCTACACCTTC
>TRBJ1-2|TRBV3-1|many|NA
CASSPQALANYGYTF
TGTGCCAGCAGCCCACAGGCTCTAGCTAACTATGGCTACACCTTC
>TRBJ2-2|TRBV11-3|few|TRBD2
CASSPAGGPTGELFF
TGTGCCAGCAGCCCGGCGGGGGGGCCAACCGGGGAGCTGTTTTTT
>TRBJ2-1|TRBV20-1|many|NA
CSAPGGWNEQFF
TGCAGTGCCCCAGGGGGGTGGAATGAGCAGTTCTTC
>TRBJ1-6|TRBV21-1|many|NA
CASSLHRTGSCSPLHF
TGTGCCAGCAGCCTCCACCGGACAGGGAGCTGTTCACCCCTCCACTTT
>TRBJ2-7|TRBV27|few|TRBD1
CASSGTGVAEQYF
TGTGCCAGCAGTGGGACAGGGGTCGCCGAGCAGTACTTC
>TRBJ2-7|TRBV7-6|many|NA
CASSLGSTGTYEQYF
TGTGCCAGCAGCTTAGGCTCCACCGGCACCTACGAGCAGTACTTC
>TRBJ2-6|TRBV4-2|many|NA
CASSQDRGTIGANVLTF
TGTGCCAGCAGCCAAGATAGGGGGACCATTGGGGCCAACGTCCTGACTTTC
>TRBJ2-3|TRBV3-1|NA|NA
CASSQDKVTDTQYF
TGTGCCAGCAGCCAAGATAAAGTCACAGATACGCAGTATTTT
>TRBJ2-1|TRBV29-1|few|NA
CSGSYYNNEQFF
TGCAGCGGCTCATACTATAACAATGAGCAGTTCTTC
>TRBJ2-5|TRBV12-3/TRBV12-4|NA|NA
CASNLGLGETQYF
TGTGCCAGCAACTTGGGGCTTGGGGAGACCCAGTACTTC
>TRBJ1-6|TRBV5-4|many|TRBD1
CASSDGQGGSPLHF
TGTGCCAGCAGCGATGGACAGGGAGGTTCACCCCTCCACTTT
>TRBJ2-7|TRBV9|many|TRBD1
CASSPSGTGGYEQYF
TGTGCCAGCAGCCCCTCCGGGACAGGGGGTTACGAGCAGTACTTC
>TRBJ1-6|TRBV7-8|many|NA
CASSLTGYSPLHF
TGTGCCAGCAGCTTGACAGGTTATTCACCCCTCCACTTT
>TRBJ2-1|TRBV2|few|NA
CASSEGLGNEQFF
TGTGCCAGCAGTGAAGGACTAGGGAATGAGCAGTTCTTC
>TRBJ2-7|TRBV14|many|TRBD1
CASSRDREDSGEQYF
TGTGCCAGCAGCCGGGACAGGGAGGATTCGGGCGAGCAGTACTTC
>TRBJ1-1|TRBV7-9|many|NA
CASSRDVGTTEAFF
TGTGCCAGCAGCCGGGACGTAGGAACGACTGAAGCTTTCTTT
>TRBJ2-5|TRBV11-2|NA|TRBD2
CASSPRLAGLGETQYF
TGTGCCAGCAGCCCCCGACTAGCGGGGTTAGGAGAGACCCAGTACTTC
>TRBJ2-3|TRBV27|few|NA
CASSLPPNTQYF
TGTGCCAGCAGTCTCCCGCCGAATACGCAGTATTTT
>TRBJ1-1|TRBV12-3/TRBV12-4|many|NA
CASTQSWVNTEAFF
TGTGCCAGCACCCAAAGTTGGGTGAACACTGAAGCTTTCTTT
>TRBJ2-4|TRBV12-3/TRBV12-4|many|NA
CASTNRLGAKNIQYF
TGTGCCAGCACCAACAGACTGGGAGCCAAAAACATTCAGTACTTC
>TRBJ2-2|TRBV2|few|TRBD1
CASRPGTGGITGELFF
TGTGCCAGCAGACCCGGGACAGGGGGCATCACCGGGGAGCTGTTTTTT
>TRBJ2-7|TRBV3-1|many|NA
CASSRRQSYEQYF
TGTGCCAGCAGCCGGAGGCAATCCTACGAGCAGTACTTC
>TRBJ2-7|TRBV5-6|many|TRBD1
CASSLDRAEQYF
TGTGCCAGCAGCCTGGACAGGGCCGAGCAGTACTTC
>TRBJ2-7|TRBV7-8|many|NA
CASSREQYF
TGTGCCAGCAGTCGCGAGCAGTACTTC
>TRBJ2-2|TRBV3-1|few|NA
CASSPPYGKDTGELFF
TGTGCCAGCAGCCCTCCCTACGGGAAGGACACCGGGGAGCTGTTTTTT
>TRBJ2-7|TRBV13|few|NA
CASSLGPGSEQYF
TGTGCCAGCAGCTTAGGCCCGGGATCAGAGCAGTACTTC
>TRBJ2-1|TRBV2|NA|NA
CASAASPEQFF
TGTGCCAGCGCAGCGTCCCCTGAGCAGTTCTTC
>TRBJ1-1|TRBV7-9|NA|TRBD1
CASSTDRGPAEAFF
TGTGCCAGCAGCACGGACAGGGGGCCGGCTGAAGCTTTCTTT
>TRBJ2-1|TRBV24-1|many|TRBD1
CATSDPLPGTEYNEQFF
TGTGCCACCAGTGATCCCCTTCCCGGGACAGAGTACAATGAGCAGTTCTTC
>TRBJ2-5|TRBV30|many|TRBD1
CAWSMTGGETQYF
TGTGCCTGGAGTATGACAGGGGGGGAGACCCAGTACTTC
>TRBJ2-1|TRBV5-5|NA|NA
CASALLDGNEQFF
TGTGCCAGCGCCCTCCTTGACGGCAATGAGCAGTTCTTC
>TRBJ2-7|TRBV5-1|many|TRBD2
CASSPAGGKDEQYF
TGCGCCAGCAGCCCGGCGGGGGGAAAAGACGAGCAGTACTTC
>TRBJ1-2|TRBV28|many|NA
CASSLPRAHGYTF
TGTGCCAGCAGTTTACCCAGGGCCCATGGCTACACCTTC
>TRBJ2-1|TRBV5-1|NA|TRBD2
CASSISGAISYNEQFF
TGCGCCAGCAGCATTAGCGGGGCGATCTCCTACAATGAGCAGTTCTTC
>TRBJ2-1|TRBV7-9|NA|NA
CASSLTKGPYNEQFF
TGTGCCAGCAGCTTGACCAAGGGCCCCTACAATGAGCAGTTCTTC
>TRBJ2-2|TRBV11-2|NA|TRBD1
CASSSQGTGNTGELFF
TGTGCCAGCAGCTCACAGGGGACAGGAAACACCGGGGAGCTGTTTTTT
>TRBJ2-1|TRBV11-2|few|NA
CASSIPGLRDNEQFF
TGTGCCAGCAGTATCCCCGGGTTGCGGGACAATGAGCAGTTCTTC
>TRBJ2-1|TRBV5-4|many|NA
CASSLSGSSYNEQFF
TGTGCCAGCAGCTTGTCGGGGAGCTCCTACAATGAGCAGTTCTTC
>TRBJ2-1|TRBV7-3|many|NA
CASSLTQSSYNEQFF
TGTGCCAGCAGCTTAACGCAGAGCTCCTACAATGAGCAGTTCTTC
>TRBJ2-7|TRBV29-1|NA|NA
CSATETSYEQYF
TGCAGCGCGACAGAGACCTCCTACGAGCAGTACTTC
>TRBJ2-3|TRBV5-1|many|TRBD2
CASSLDAGLSTDTQYF
TGCGCCAGCAGCTTGGACGCGGGACTAAGCACAGATACGCAGTATTTT
>TRBJ2-1|TRBV11-2|many|NA
CASSSGGRRGEQFF
TGTGCCAGCAGCTCTGGAGGGCGGCGTGGTGAGCAGTTCTTC
>TRBJ1-5|TRBV19|NA|NA
CASATDPHQPQHF
TGTGCCAGTGCGACGGACCCTCATCAGCCCCAGCATTTT
>TRBJ2-1|TRBV5-4|NA|NA
CASSPPGSYNEQFF
TGTGCCAGCAGCCCGCCGGGCTCCTACAATGAGCAGTTCTTC
>TRBJ1-5|TRBV30|many|NA
CAWSRDSNQPQHF
TGTGCCTGGAGCAGGGATAGCAATCAGCCCCAGCATTTT